These T cell receptor beta chains were read from a single sample in a study of T cell repertoires in cytomegalovirus infection. No antigen has been identified for these receptors. In TCRdb, the reads were re-called with MiXCR into one record per CDR3 protein. Altogether about 920,000 distinct CDR3 sequences are present, roughly 30% being singletons, with the ten largest covering 11% to 15%. The sequencing here drew on cultured CD8+ T cells from PBMCs, taken from culture after CMV antigen stimulation. Receptor source: a human donor in good health (CMV status not recorded). Some clones in this sample may be carry-over from other donors' samples. Both conserved end residues are part of each CDR3. A D gene is named only where the DNA matches it firmly. Rows give clone size only sometimes, using once, few, many, or a class for an expanded clone.

TRBJ2-1 | once | TRBV7-6 | TRBD1 | TGTGCCAGCAGGGTGGGGGGGACAGGGAGTACCGATGAGCAGTTCTTC | CASRVGGTGSTDEQFF
TRBJ1-5 | - | TRBV19 | - | TGTGCCAGTAGTATAGCCAGCAATCAGCCCCAGCATTTT | CASSIASNQPQHF
TRBJ2-3 | - | TRBV19 | - | TGTGCCAGTAGGTCGAGGTCGGACCCCACAGATACGCAGTATTTT | CASRSRSDPTDTQYF
TRBJ1-5 | - | TRBV19 | - | TGTGCCAGTAGTTGGGCTGGGAATAGCAATCAGCCCCAGCATTTT | CASSWAGNSNQPQHF
TRBJ1-5 | few | TRBV12-3/TRBV12-4 | - | TGTGCCAGCAGTTTTAGCCAGGGTCGTCAGCCCCAGCATTTT | CASSFSQGRQPQHF
TRBJ1-4 | - | TRBV9 | - | TGTGCCAGCAGCGTAGCCGGAGAAAGGGGGGAAAAACTGTTTTTT | CASSVAGERGEKLFF
TRBJ2-2 | once | TRBV7-4 | TRBD1 | TGTGCCAGCAGCCACCGGGACAGGGTCCTCACCGGGGAGCCGTTTTTT | CASSHRDRVLTGEPFF
TRBJ2-1 | few | TRBV7-9 | - | TGTGCCAGCAGCTTAGGATCCTGGGGTTTGAGGAGAGATGAGCAGTTCTTC | CASSLGSWGLRRDEQFF
TRBJ1-1 | few | TRBV27 | TRBD1 | TGTGCCAGCAGTTTCGGGACAGGGCTCTCCGAAGCTTTCTTT | CASSFGTGLSEAFF
TRBJ2-1 | - | TRBV12-3/TRBV12-4 | - | TGTGCCAGCACCGATTTGGGTCTGAATGAGCAGTTCTTC | CASTDLGLNEQFF